This entry lists 28 T cell receptor beta chains sequenced from one sample in a study of control samples from healthy donors and cancer patients. TCRdb's copy holds only in-frame clones and misses some; the assay was immunoSEQ multiplex PCR. This table has under 450,000 clones, over 75% appearing once. Sequencing input: PBMCs. These receptors all come from a man aged 40-55 years with head and neck cancer.

This chain connects TRBV7-9 to TRBJ2-1, with D perhaps being TRBD1 or TRBD2 (5 bases each). The V gene lost 5 bases and the J gene lost 1 base, with 15 bases spanning the gap. Per the germline V gene, CDR1 is SEHNR and CDR2 is FQNEAQ (reference sequence). The CDR3 runs 16 residues. In DNA, the CDR3 is TGTGCCAGCAGCGTCGCCGGGACGGGTTCCTACAATGAGCAGTTCTTC. Its protein product is CASSVAGTGSYNEQFF.

The gene calls are TRBV3-1 (or the pseudogene TRBV3-2) and TRBJ1-6; D gene unclear. Germline CDR1 reads LGHDT; CDR2 reads YNNKEL (reference sequence). The CDR3 length is 12 residues. Deletions cut 3 bases from V and 13 bases from J, with 10 bases between. This CDR3 is CASSQLELPLHF. CDR3 nucleotides: TGTGCCAGCAGCCAGCTTGAATTGCCCCTCCACTTT.

The rearrangement joins TRBV7-3 to TRBJ2-7; 13 bases line up with TRBD2. CDR1 SGHTA and CDR2 FQGTGA come from the germline V gene. J gave up 3 bases and V 4 bases, and 3 bases lay outside the gene matches. The CDR3 spans 15 residues. CDR3 protein: CASSSGTSGIYEQYF. The CDR3 bases are TGTGCCAGCAGCTCCGGGACTAGCGGGATCTACGAGCAGTACTTC.

This sequence joins TRBV5-1 and TRBJ2-7, with TRBD1 matching 7 bases. Germline V CDR1 and CDR2: SGHRS, YFSETQ. The CDR3 has 13 residues. V gave up 5 bases and J gave up 1 base; unmatched junction bases: 3. CDR3 bases: TGCGCCAGCAGACCGGGACAGTCCTACGAGCAGTACTTC. As protein: CASRPGQSYEQYF.

This clone is a singleton in its sample. The chain carries TRBV30 and TRBJ1-1; the match to TRBD1 covers 9 bases. V shed 0 bases, J shed 3 bases, and the junction held 5 bases outside the gene matches. CDR1 and CDR2 (germline): GTSNPN, SVGIG (reference sequence). The CDR3 totals 15 residues. CDR3 residues: CAWSVADRGDTEAFF. In DNA, the CDR3 is TGTGCCTGGAGTGTAGCCGACAGGGGGGACACTGAAGCTTTCTTT.

The chain carries TRBV7-6 and TRBJ1-1; tentative D call: TRBD1 (5 bases). CDR1 and CDR2 (germline): SGHVS, FNYEAQ. The V and J ends lost 6 bases and 3 bases respectively, with 20 bases between them. This CDR3 spans 16 amino acids. The CDR3 loop reads CASSPTVGQLYTEAFF. CDR3 DNA sequence: TGTGCCAGCAGTCCAACAGTGGGGCAGTTATACACTGAAGCTTTCTTT.

The genes are TRBV20-1 and TRBJ1-5; unclear D gene. V was clipped by 4 bases and J by 5 bases, with 6 bases between them. The germline gives CDR1 DFQATT, CDR2 SNEGSKA (reference sequence). CDR3 length: 11 residues. DNA of the CDR3: TGCAGTGCTATCGTGGATCAGCCCCAGCATTTT. Its translation: CSAIVDQPQHF.

The chain combines TRBV5-1 with TRBJ1-2, with a possible D match to TRBD1 (6 bases). This CDR3 contains 19 residues. From germline, CDR1 is SGHRS and CDR2 YFSETQ. V was cut by 4 bases and J by 4 bases, with 29 bases left in between. This CDR3 is CASSLPPGHDPLGGYGYTF. The DNA for the CDR3 is TGCGCCAGCAGCCTCCCACCGGGACACGATCCCCTTGGCGGCTATGGCTACACCTTC.

The chain is built from TRBV6-5 and TRBJ2-7, with 7 bases that match TRBD1. This CDR3 is 13 amino acids long. Unmatched junction bases numbered 2, after V lost 2 bases and J lost 4 bases. The germline V gene encodes CDR1 MNHEY and CDR2 SVGAGI. CDR3 bases: TGTGCCAGCAGTTACACGGGACAGTACGAGCAGTACTTC. Translated: CASSYTGQYEQYF.

The chain recombines TRBV5-4 with TRBJ1-2; possibly TRBD1 for D (5 bases). CDR1 is SGHNT and CDR2 is YYREEE in the germline V gene (reference sequence). The CDR3 is made up of 15 amino acids. Deletions cut 4 bases from V and 4 bases from J, with 17 bases between. The CDR3 here is CASSKSQGAPYGYTF. Written as DNA, the CDR3 is TGTGCCAGCAGCAAAAGTCAAGGGGCACCCTATGGCTACACCTTC.

The chain couples TRBV2 to TRBJ2-7, with 9 bases aligning to TRBD1. The CDR3 is 13 residues long. V was clipped by 8 bases and J by 1 base; unmatched bases: 3. Germline-derived CDR1 and CDR2 are SNHLY and FYNNEI. CDR3 amino acids: CASVGQGSYEQYF. DNA for the CDR3: TGTGCCAGCGTTGGACAGGGGTCCTACGAGCAGTACTTC.

The V gene is TRBV6-4, the J gene TRBJ2-7; no definite D call. Germline CDR1 MRHNA, CDR2 SNTAGT. The germline V and J ends were trimmed by 3 bases and 2 bases, with 14 bases remaining between them. CDR3 length: 15 amino acids. The CDR3 region is CASSEGPSPTYEQYF. CDR3 sequence (DNA): TGTGCCAGCAGTGAGGGTCCTAGTCCTACCTACGAGCAGTACTTC.

This chain connects TRBV7-9 to TRBJ2-7; maybe TRBD2 (6 bases). This CDR3 contains 15 residues. V was clipped by 1 base and J by 3 bases, with 13 bases between them. The germline gives CDR1 SEHNR, CDR2 FQNEAQ (reference sequence). The CDR3 here is CASSLGRGKSYEQYF. In nucleotides, the CDR3 is TGTGCCAGCAGCTTAGGACGCGGGAAGAGCTACGAGCAGTACTTC.

This chain connects TRBV3-1 (or the pseudogene TRBV3-2) to TRBJ1-4; no clear D. The CDR3 has 15 amino acids. In germline, CDR1 is LGHDT, CDR2 YNNKEL (reference sequence). V was clipped by 0 bases and J by 7 bases, with 12 bases between them. Written as DNA, the CDR3 is TGTGCCAGCAGCCAAGACTGGGGAGTTGGTGAAAAACTGTTTTTT. Translation gives CASSQDWGVGEKLFF.

V gene TRBV5-4 combines with J gene TRBJ2-4; D gene uncertain. This CDR3 has 11 amino acids. With 2 bases removed from V and 12 bases from J, the gap between germline ends came to 9 bases. Germline CDR1 SGHNT, CDR2 YYREEE (reference sequence). CDR3 protein: CASSFGPDQYF. DNA for the CDR3: TGTGCCAGCAGCTTTGGCCCCGATCAGTACTTC.

The chain carries TRBV27 and TRBJ1-3; 9 nucleotides match TRBD1. Looked up from germline, CDR1 is MNHEY and CDR2 is SMNVEV (reference sequence). The ends lost 4 bases at V and 0 bases at J; junction bases unmatched: 7. The CDR3 has 17 residues. The CDR3: CASSSYPDRGSGNTIYF. As DNA, the CDR3 is TGTGCCAGCAGTTCTTATCCGGACAGGGGCTCTGGAAACACCATATATTTT.

The gene calls are TRBV30 and TRBJ2-2; tentatively, D is TRBD2 (7 bases). This CDR3 contains 12 residues. Germline-derived CDR1 and CDR2 are GTSNPN and SVGIG (reference sequence). Trimming took 7 bases from V and 9 from J, leaving 15 bases between them. The CDR3 loop is CAFGGGGRELFF. The DNA of the CDR3 is TGTGCCTTTGGGGGGGGCGGCAGGGAGCTGTTTTTT. Combining the CDR3 with reference TRBV30 and TRBJ2-2 gives the whole variable domain SQTIHQWPATLVQPVGSPLSLECTVEGTSNPNLYWYRQAAGRGLQLLFYSVGIGQISSEVPQNLSASRPQDRQFILSSKKLLLSDSGFYLCAFGGGGRELFFGEGSRLTVL.

V gene TRBV27 combines with J gene TRBJ2-5; TRBD2 matches at 10 bases. From germline, CDR1 is MNHEY and CDR2 SMNVEV (reference sequence). Trimming at V came to 5 bases and at J to 2 bases, leaving 5 bases not matched to a gene. The CDR3 extends over 15 amino acids. As DNA, the CDR3 is TGTGCCAGCAGTGGACTAGCGGAACCTCAAGAGACCCAGTACTTC. Protein sequence: CASSGLAEPQETQYF.

The chain employs TRBV12-1 and TRBJ2-2. TRBV12-1 is marked as a pseudogene. The CDR3 totals 16 residues. The CDR3 DNA reads TGTGCCAGCAGCGTACTCCTAGGGACGAGCACCGGGGAGCTGTTTTTT. As protein: CASSVLLGTSTGELFF.

The rearrangement joins TRBV19 to TRBJ2-5; 8 bases map to TRBD1. The junction had 6 bases not matched to a gene; V was cut back by 4 bases and J by 5 bases. Per germline, CDR1 LNHDA and CDR2 SQIVND (reference sequence). This CDR3 region has 14 residues. The CDR3 DNA reads TGTGCCAGTAGTACGACAGGGGTTTGGGAGACCCAGTACTTC. Translation gives CASSTTGVWETQYF.

This clone was detected only a few times. The CDR3: CATAGTGGQREQFF. CDR3 nucleotides: TGTGCCACAGCCGGGACAGGGGGACAGCGTGAGCAGTTCTTC. This chain links TRBV2 with TRBJ2-1, with TRBD1 matching over 11 bases. This CDR3 has 14 amino acids. With 10 bases clipped from V and 9 bases from J, the junction kept 11 bases outside the gene matches. Germline-derived CDR1 and CDR2 are SNHLY and FYNNEI.

The chain uses TRBV28 and TRBJ2-7; unclear D gene. The CDR3 has 11 amino acids. Per germline, CDR1 MDHEN and CDR2 SYDVKM. The V end was cut by 6 bases, the J end by 1 base, with 4 bases between. CDR3 in amino acids: CASRGSYEQYF. For the CDR3, the DNA is TGTGCCAGCAGGGGGTCCTACGAGCAGTACTTC.

V and J are TRBV28 and TRBJ1-2; D unresolved. The CDR3 length is 15 residues. Germline V gene lookup returns CDR1 MDHEN and CDR2 SYDVKM. The germline V and J ends were trimmed by 6 bases and 4 bases, with 18 bases remaining between them. The CDR3: CASRLTQARAYGYTF. CDR3 bases: TGTGCCAGCAGACTAACCCAGGCTCGGGCCTATGGCTACACCTTC.

The chain is built from TRBV27 and TRBJ2-3; 7 nucleotides align to TRBD2. The V gene's germline CDR1 is MNHEY and CDR2 SMNVEV (reference sequence). The J segment lost 2 bases and the V segment lost 5 bases, leaving 7 bases of the junction unmatched. The CDR3 is 15 amino acids. CDR3 DNA: TGTGCCAGCAGTGGTGACGGGAGGCTCACAGATACGCAGTATTTT. Amino acids: CASSGDGRLTDTQYF.

The CDR3 loop reads CASSRGGAGVTTDTQYF. The CDR3 coding sequence is TGTGCCAGCAGTCGAGGGGGAGCGGGGGTCACCACAGATACGCAGTATTTT. V usage is TRBV6-6 and J usage is TRBJ2-3; 8 positions match TRBD2. Trimming cost V 5 bases and J 2 bases; bases outside gene matches: 12. From germline, CDR1 is MNHNY and CDR2 SVGAGI (reference sequence). The CDR3 is 17 amino acids.

This chain connects TRBV7-3 to TRBJ2-3, with 9 bases that match TRBD2. This CDR3 is built from 16 residues. The ends lost 2 bases at V and 1 base at J; junction bases unmatched: 4. The V gene's germline CDR1 is SGHTA and CDR2 FQGTGA. CDR3 DNA: TGTGCCAGCAGCTTATTTGCTAGCGGGGGCACAGATACGCAGTATTTT. This sequence encodes CASSLFASGGTDTQYF.

This clone was seen a handful of times. The V and J genes are TRBV6-1 and TRBJ1-1; no reliable D call. Trimming pared 5 bases from V and 6 bases from J, leaving 16 bases between. CDR3 length equals 14 residues. Germline lookup yields CDR1 MNHNS and CDR2 SASEGT. CDR3 sequence (DNA): TGTGCCAGCAGTCAACCTGATGCGGCGGCTGAAGCTTTCTTT. This encodes CASSQPDAAAEAFF.

The genes are TRBV7-9 and TRBJ1-1, with D perhaps matching TRBD1 (5 bases). Between the trimmed V and J ends, which lost 5 bases and 4 bases, there was a span of 26 bases. Germline-derived CDR1 and CDR2 are SEHNR and FQNEAQ (reference sequence). This CDR3 is built from 18 residues. CDR3 bases: TGTGCCAGCAGCCATCCCCGGGGGGGGTTGTTGGGGCCCACTGAAGCTTTCTTT. This encodes CASSHPRGGLLGPTEAFF.